This note documents a single T cell receptor (beta chain) sequence. These data are taken from a study of blood T cell repertoires in COVID-19. This table comes from immunoSEQ multiplex PCR, and its TCRdb copy is limited to in-frame clones, with some not included. Of around 130,000 clones listed, approximately 81% are singletons. Germline V gene sequence: CDR1 SGHVS, CDR2 FNYEAQ. V lost 2 bases, J lost 4 bases, and 17 bases lay in between. The CDR3 runs to 16 residues. The V call is TRBV7-6, the J call TRBJ2-5; D is perhaps TRBD2 (5 bases). Material: peripheral blood. This receptor was taken from a man aged 60-69 years with acute or convalescent COVID-19. The CDR3 nucleotides are TGTGCCAGCAGCTTAAGCGGCGGTGGGAGACGAGAGACCCAGTACTTC. This codes for CASSLSGGGRRETQYF.